This T cell receptor (beta chain) came from a study of blood T cell repertoires in COVID-19. Study overall: Material from acute and convalescent COVID-19 was sourced from the United States, Italy and Spain. T cells, B-cell-depleted T cells, or PBMCs supplied cDNA or gDNA.

V shed 8 bases, J shed 4 bases, and the junction held 3 bases outside the gene matches. The CDR3 consists of 13 residues. From germline, CDR1 is LNHNV and CDR2 YYDKDF (reference sequence). Original processing notes: Amplification from reference gene primers served as the basis for estimated nucleated cell counts. Sequencing used immunoSEQ multiplex PCR; TCRdb keeps in-frame clones, though not all of them. V and J calls and clone size are as listed in that table; D and trimming were resolved from the DNA. The sample has more than 250,000 clones, 89% seen once. The sample consisted of peripheral blood. This sequence was found in a man in his late teens or twenties who had recovered from COVID-19. The chain recombines TRBV15 with TRBJ2-1; 9 bases fit TRBD2. The CDR3 here is CATQTSGYNEQFF. In DNA, the CDR3 is TGTGCCACCCAGACTAGCGGATACAATGAGCAGTTCTTC.